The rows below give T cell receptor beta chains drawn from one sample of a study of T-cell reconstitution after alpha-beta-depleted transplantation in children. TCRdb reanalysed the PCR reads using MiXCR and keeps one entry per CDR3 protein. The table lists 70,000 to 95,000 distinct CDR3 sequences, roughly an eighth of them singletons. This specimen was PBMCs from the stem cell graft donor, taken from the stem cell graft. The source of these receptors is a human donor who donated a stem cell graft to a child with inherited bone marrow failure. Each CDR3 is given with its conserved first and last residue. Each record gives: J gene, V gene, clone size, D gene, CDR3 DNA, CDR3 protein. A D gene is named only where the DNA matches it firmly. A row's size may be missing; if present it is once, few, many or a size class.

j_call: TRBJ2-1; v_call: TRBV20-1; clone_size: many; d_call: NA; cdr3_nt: TGCAGTGCTAGAGATCCCCATGAGCAGTTCTTC; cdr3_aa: CSARDPHEQFF
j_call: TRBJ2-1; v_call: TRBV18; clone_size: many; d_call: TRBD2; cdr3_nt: TGTGCCAGCTCATCCCCGGGACTAGCGGGAAAGAGCTCCTACAATGAGCAGTTCTTC; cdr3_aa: CASSSPGLAGKSSYNEQFF
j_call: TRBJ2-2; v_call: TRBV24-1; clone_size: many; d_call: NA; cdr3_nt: TGTGCCACCAGTGTTGATACCGTCGGGGAGCTGTTTTTT; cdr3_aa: CATSVDTVGELFF
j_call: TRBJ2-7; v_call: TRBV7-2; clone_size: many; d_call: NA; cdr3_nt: TGTGCCAGCAGCTTAGGTCGCTTCTCGTCCTACGAGCAGTACTTC; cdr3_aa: CASSLGRFSSYEQYF
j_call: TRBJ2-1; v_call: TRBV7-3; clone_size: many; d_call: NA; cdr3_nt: TGTGCCAGCAGCTTAACTGTAGCCCCCAATGAGCAGTTCTTC; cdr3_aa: CASSLTVAPNEQFF
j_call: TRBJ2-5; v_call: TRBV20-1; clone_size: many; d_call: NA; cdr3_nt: TGCAGTGCTAGCTTGCTAGCAAGAGAGACCCAGTACTTC; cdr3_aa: CSASLLARETQYF
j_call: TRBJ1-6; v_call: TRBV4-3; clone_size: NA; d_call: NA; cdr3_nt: TGCGCCAGCAGCCAAGATCGCCTTTTCCCCCTCCACTTT; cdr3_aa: CASSQDRLFPLHF
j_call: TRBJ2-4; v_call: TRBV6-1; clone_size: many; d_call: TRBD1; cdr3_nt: TGTGCCAGCAGTGGGAGACAGGGGGGAGGCCAAATTCAGTACTTC; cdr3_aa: CASSGRQGGGQIQYF
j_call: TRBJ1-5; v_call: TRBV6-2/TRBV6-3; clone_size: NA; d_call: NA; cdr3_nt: TGTGCCAGCCGCAGGGGCGGAGAGCAGCCCCAGCATTTT; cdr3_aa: CASRRGGEQPQHF
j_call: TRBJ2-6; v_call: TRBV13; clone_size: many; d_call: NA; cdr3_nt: TGTGCCAGCAATACCCCGGCGGCCAACGTCCTGACTTTC; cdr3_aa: CASNTPAANVLTF
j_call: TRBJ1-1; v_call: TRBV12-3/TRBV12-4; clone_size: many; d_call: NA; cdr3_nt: TGTGCCAGCACACGGGGGAAAGGAGCCACTGAAGCTTTCTTT; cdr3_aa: CASTRGKGATEAFF
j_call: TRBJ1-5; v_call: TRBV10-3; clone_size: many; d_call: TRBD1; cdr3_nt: TGTGCCATCAGTGCGGGACAGGGGAAGGAGCCCCAGCATTTT; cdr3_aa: CAISAGQGKEPQHF
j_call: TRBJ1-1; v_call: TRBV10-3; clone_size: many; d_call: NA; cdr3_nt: TGTGCCATCAGTGAGCAACGGGATAGCCCTGAAGCTTTCTTT; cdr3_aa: CAISEQRDSPEAFF
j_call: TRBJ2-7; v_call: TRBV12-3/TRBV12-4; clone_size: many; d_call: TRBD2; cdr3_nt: TGTGCCAGCAGTCGTAGCGGGACCTCCTACGAGCAGTACTTC; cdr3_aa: CASSRSGTSYEQYF
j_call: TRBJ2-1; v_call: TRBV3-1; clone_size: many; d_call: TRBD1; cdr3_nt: TGTGCCAGCAGCCTACCGGGACAGGGGGGGAATGAGCAGTTCTTC; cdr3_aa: CASSLPGQGGNEQFF
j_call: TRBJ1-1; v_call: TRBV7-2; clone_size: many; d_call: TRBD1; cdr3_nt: TGTGCCAGCAGCTTAGGGGGACAGACTAACACTGAAGCTTTCTTT; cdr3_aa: CASSLGGQTNTEAFF
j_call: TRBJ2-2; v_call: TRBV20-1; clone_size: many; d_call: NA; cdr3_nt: TGCAGTGCTAGAGGAGAAACCGACACCGGGGAGCTGTTTTTT; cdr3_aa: CSARGETDTGELFF
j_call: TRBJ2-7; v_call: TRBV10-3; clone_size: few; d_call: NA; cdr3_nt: TGTGCCATCAGTGATCACAAGGGATCAGGCGGGACTCCCTACGAGCAGTACTTC; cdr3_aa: CAISDHKGSGGTPYEQYF
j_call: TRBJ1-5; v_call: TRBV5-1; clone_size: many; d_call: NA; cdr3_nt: TGCGCCAGCAGCCTCCTGAGCGGGGGCGATCAGCCCCAGCATTTT; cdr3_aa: CASSLLSGGDQPQHF
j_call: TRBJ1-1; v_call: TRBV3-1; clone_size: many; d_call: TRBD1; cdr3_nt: TGTGCCAGCAGCCAAAGAGGGACAGGGATTTACGCTTTCTTT; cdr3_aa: CASSQRGTGIYAFF
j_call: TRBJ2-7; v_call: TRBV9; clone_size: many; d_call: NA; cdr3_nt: TGTGCCAGCAGCGAGGGGGGGGGCCTCTCCTACGAGCAGTACTTC; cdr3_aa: CASSEGGGLSYEQYF
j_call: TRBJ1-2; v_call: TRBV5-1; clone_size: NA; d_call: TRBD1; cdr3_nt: TGCGCCATGGGCTCCGGGACAGGGAATGGCTACACCTTC; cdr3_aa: CAMGSGTGNGYTF
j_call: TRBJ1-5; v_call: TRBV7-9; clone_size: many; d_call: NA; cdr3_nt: TGTGCCAGCAGCCGAGGGGGAGGTCAGCCCCAGCATTTT; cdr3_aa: CASSRGGGQPQHF
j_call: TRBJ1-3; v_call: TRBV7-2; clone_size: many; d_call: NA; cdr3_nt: TGTGCCAGCAGCTTAGGTTTCACCTCTGGAAACACCATATATTTT; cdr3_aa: CASSLGFTSGNTIYF
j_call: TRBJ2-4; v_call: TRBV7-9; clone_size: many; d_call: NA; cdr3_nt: TGTGCCAGCAGCTTAGTCGGGATGGGAAACATTCAGTACTTC; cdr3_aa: CASSLVGMGNIQYF
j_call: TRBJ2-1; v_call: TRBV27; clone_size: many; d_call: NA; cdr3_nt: TGTGCCAGCAGTTGGCAGGGTCCTCGCGTGGAGCAGTTCTTC; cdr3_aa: CASSWQGPRVEQFF
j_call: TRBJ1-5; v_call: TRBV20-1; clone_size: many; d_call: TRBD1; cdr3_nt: TGCAGTGCTAGGGAGAGATACAGGGACAGGACCAGAAGCAATCAGCCCCAGCATTTT; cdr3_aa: CSARERYRDRTRSNQPQHF
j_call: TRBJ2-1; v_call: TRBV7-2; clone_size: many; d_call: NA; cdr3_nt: TGTGCCAGCAGCCCAGCGTGGGGTGAGCAGTTCTTC; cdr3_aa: CASSPAWGEQFF
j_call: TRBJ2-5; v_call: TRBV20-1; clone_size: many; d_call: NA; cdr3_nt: TGCAGTGCTCCCAGGGGGGCAGCTAGGGAGACCCAGTACTTC; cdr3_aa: CSAPRGAARETQYF
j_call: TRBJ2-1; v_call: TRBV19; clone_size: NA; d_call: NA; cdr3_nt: TGTGCCAGTAGCTTTTATTCGTCGGGGGGCGGGGATGAGCAGTTCTTC; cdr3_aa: CASSFYSSGGGDEQFF
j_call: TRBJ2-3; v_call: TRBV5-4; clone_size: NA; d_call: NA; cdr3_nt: TGTGCCAGCAGCTCCCCCACAGATACGCAGTATTTT; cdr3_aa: CASSSPTDTQYF
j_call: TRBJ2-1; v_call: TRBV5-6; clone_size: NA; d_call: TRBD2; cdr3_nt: TGTGCCAGCAGCTTGCCCAGCGGGGCCCAGAATGAGCAGTTCTTC; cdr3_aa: CASSLPSGAQNEQFF
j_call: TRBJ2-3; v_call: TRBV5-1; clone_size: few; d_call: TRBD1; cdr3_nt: TGCGCCAGCAGCGTCGGGACAGGAGGCACAGATACGCAGTATTTT; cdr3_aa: CASSVGTGGTDTQYF
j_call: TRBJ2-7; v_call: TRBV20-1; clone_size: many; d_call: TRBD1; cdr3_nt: TGCAGTGCTGCCGGGACAGGGAACTACGAGCAGTACTTC; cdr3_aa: CSAAGTGNYEQYF
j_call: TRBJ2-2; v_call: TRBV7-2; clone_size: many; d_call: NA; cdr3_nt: TGTGCCAGCAGCCACTCAGACGGGGGAGCCGGGGAGCTGTTTTTT; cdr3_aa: CASSHSDGGAGELFF
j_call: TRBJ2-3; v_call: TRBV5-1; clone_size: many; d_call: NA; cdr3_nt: TGCGCCAGCAGCTTGGATTGGGGGGCCTCAGGCGATACGCAGTATTTT; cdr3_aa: CASSLDWGASGDTQYF
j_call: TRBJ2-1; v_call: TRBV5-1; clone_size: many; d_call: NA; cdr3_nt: TGCGCCAGCAGCTTGAGGGACAACGAGCAGTTCTTC; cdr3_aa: CASSLRDNEQFF
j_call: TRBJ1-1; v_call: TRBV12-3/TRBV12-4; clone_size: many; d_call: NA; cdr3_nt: TGTGCCAGCAGTGCAACTGGTGCCGCTGAAGCTTTCTTT; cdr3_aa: CASSATGAAEAFF
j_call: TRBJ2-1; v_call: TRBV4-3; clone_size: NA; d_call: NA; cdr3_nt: TGCGCCAGCAGCCAAGATACCGGGATGAAATTAAGCTCCTACAATGAGCAGTTCTTC; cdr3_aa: CASSQDTGMKLSSYNEQFF
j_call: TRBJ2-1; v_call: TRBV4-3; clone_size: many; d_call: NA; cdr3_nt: TGCGCCAGCAGCCCCACAGGGCTGTCCTACAATGAGCAGTTCTTC; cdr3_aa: CASSPTGLSYNEQFF
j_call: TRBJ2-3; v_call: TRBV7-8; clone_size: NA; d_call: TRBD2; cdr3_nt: TGTGCCAGCAGCTTCGGGCGGGAGGATACGCAGTATTTT; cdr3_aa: CASSFGREDTQYF
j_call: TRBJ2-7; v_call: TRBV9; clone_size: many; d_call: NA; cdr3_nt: TGTGCCAGCAGCGCAGGACTGCTGTCCTACGAGCAGTACTTC; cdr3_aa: CASSAGLLSYEQYF
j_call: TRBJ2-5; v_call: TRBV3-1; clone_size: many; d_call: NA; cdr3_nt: TGTGCCAGCAGCCCTCGGACACGGGGACGGGAGACCCAGTACTTC; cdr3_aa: CASSPRTRGRETQYF
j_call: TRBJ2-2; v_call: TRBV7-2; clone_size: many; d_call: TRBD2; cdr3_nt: TGTGCCAGCAGCTTAATCGGTAGCGGGGCCGGGGAGCTGTTTTTT; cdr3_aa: CASSLIGSGAGELFF
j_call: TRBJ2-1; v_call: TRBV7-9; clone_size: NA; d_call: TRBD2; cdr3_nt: TGTGCCAGCAGCTTACCCGGGACTAGCGGGGTGCCGGACAATGAGCAGTTCTTC; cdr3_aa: CASSLPGTSGVPDNEQFF
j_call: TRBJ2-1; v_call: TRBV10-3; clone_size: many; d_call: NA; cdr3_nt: TGTGCCATCAGTGGAAGACCGGGACTCAACAATGAGCAGTTCTTC; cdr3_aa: CAISGRPGLNNEQFF
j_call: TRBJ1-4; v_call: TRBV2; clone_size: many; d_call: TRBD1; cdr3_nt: TGTGCCAGCAGTGAAGCCCGCTTTTCAGGGGGCGGTGAAAAACTGTTTTTT; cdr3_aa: CASSEARFSGGGEKLFF
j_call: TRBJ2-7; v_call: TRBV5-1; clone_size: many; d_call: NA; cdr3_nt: TGCGCCAGCAGCTTAAGTACGGAGCAGTACTTC; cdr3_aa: CASSLSTEQYF
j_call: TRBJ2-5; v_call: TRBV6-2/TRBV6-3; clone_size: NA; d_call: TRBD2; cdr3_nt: TGTGCCAGCAGTTTGAGGCTAGCGGGGATCGAGACCCAGTACTTC; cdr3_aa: CASSLRLAGIETQYF
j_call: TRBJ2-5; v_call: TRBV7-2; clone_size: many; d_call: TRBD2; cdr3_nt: TGTGCCAGCAGCTTAGGAGGACTAGCGGGATTAGGGTACTTC; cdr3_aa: CASSLGGLAGLGYF